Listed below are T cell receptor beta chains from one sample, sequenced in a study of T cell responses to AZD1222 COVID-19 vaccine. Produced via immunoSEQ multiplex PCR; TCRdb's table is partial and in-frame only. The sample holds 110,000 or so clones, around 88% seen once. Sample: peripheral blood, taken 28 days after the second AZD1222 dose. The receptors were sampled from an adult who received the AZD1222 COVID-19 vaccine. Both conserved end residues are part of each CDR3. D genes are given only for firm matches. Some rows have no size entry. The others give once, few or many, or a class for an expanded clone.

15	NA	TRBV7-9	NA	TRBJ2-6	TGTGCCAGCAGCTTACGGACCTCTGGGGCCAACGTCCTGACTTTC	CASSLRTSGANVLTF
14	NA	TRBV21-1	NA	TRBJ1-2	TGTGCCAGCAGCAAATTAGGACAGGGCGGCGGCTACACCTTC	CASSKLGQGGGYTF
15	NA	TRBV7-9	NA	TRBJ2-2	TGTGCCAGCAGCTCGATTCCAACGAACACCGGGGAGCTGTTTTTT	CASSSIPTNTGELFF
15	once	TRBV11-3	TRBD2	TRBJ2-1	TGTGCCAGCAGCTTAGCTCGCGGGGGGGTCAATGAGCAGTTCTTC	CASSLARGGVNEQFF
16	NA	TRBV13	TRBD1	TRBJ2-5	TGTGCCAGCAGCCTACTGCCAAACACAGGGGGAGAGACCCAGTACTTC	CASSLLPNTGGETQYF
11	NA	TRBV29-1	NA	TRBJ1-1	TGCAGCGTTGACGGAGACACTGAAGCTTTCTTT	CSVDGDTEAFF
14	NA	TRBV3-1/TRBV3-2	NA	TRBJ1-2	TGTGCCAGCAGCCACACAGGGTTGGACTATGGCTACACCTTC	CASSHTGLDYGYTF
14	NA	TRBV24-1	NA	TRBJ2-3	TGTGCCACCAGTGAGAGGGTATCAACAGATACGCAGTATTTT	CATSERVSTDTQYF
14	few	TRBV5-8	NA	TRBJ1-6	TGTGCCAGCTCAGAATGGGGGGCCTACTCACCCCTCCACTTT	CASSEWGAYSPLHF
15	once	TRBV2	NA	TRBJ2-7	TGTGCCAGCAGTGAGGGGCCAGACATCTCCTACGAGCAGTACTTC	CASSEGPDISYEQYF
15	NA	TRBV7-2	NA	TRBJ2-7	TGTGCCAGCAGCTTAGTTCCCGGGGGGCTCTACGAGCAGTACTTC	CASSLVPGGLYEQYF
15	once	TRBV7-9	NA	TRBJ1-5	TGTGCCAGCAGGCTCAGGGAGCTCATCGATCAGCCCCAGCATTTT	CASRLRELIDQPQHF
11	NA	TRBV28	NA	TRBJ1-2	TGTGCCAGCAGGGGCGAATATGGCTACACCTTC	CASRGEYGYTF